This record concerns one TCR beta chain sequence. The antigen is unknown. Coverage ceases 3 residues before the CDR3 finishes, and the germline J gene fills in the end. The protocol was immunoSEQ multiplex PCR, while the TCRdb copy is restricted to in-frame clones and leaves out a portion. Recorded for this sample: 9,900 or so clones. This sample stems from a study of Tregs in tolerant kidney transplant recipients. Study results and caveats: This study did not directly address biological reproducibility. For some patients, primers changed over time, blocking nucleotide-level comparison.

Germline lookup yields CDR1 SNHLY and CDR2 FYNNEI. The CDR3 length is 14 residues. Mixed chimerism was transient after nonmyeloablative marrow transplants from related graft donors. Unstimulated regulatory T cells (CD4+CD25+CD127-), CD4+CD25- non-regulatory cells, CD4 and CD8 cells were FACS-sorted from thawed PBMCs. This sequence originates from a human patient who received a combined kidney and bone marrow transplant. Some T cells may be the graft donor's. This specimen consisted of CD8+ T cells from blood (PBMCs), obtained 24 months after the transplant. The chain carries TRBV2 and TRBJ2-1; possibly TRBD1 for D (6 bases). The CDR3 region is CAKQGHVRTNEQFF. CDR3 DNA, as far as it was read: TGTGCAAAACAGGGTCACGTTCGAACCAATGAG.